The clone carrying this T cell receptor (beta chain) was observed many times. This sample is part of a study of spatial heterogeneity in lung cancer. As for the study in general: The study consistently detected more beta-chain than alpha-chain sequences.

The CDR3 is made up of 17 amino acids. Germline trimming cut 5 bases from V and 2 bases from J; bases unmatched to any gene: 10. The germline CDR1 and CDR2 sequences are SEHNR and FQNEAQ (reference sequence). One entry per CDR3 protein, called by TCRdb with MiXCR from the 5' RACE reads. The table lists about 27,000 distinct CDR3 sequences, roughly 5% of them singletons. Indicated time point: blood at routine non-recurrence follow-up after resection. V and J are TRBV7-9 and TRBJ2-1; 9 bases fit TRBD2. The sequence was collected from a female donor with early-stage non-small cell lung cancer. Material: PBMCs, obtained at follow-up. CDR3 protein: CASSTGLAGVTYNEQFF. The CDR3 DNA sequence: TGTGCCAGCAGCACGGGGTTAGCGGGAGTCACCTACAATGAGCAGTTCTTC.